The T cell receptor (beta chain) under discussion was sequenced for a study of T cells in Graves' hyperthyroidism and ophthalmopathy. This clonotype was seen many times. Its specificity is not known. Trimming took 4 bases from V and 7 from J; bases not matched to a gene: 20. CDR1 is MDHEN and CDR2 is SYDVKM in the germline V gene. CDR3 size: 20 residues. Amplified regions were TCR beta CDR3 sequences from RNA transcripts. Primed by the HTBI set, a first-round RT-PCR was run on the TCR CDR3. TCRdb redid the calling of the multiplex PCR reads with MiXCR, one entry per CDR3 protein. This table has over 500,000 distinct CDR3 sequences, around 13% appearing once. Fresh peripheral blood, about 9.6 ml, yielded the PBMCs. Findings of the study overall: With a median lead of around 6.7 months before onset, the model predicted ophthalmopathy. Expanded thyroid clonotypes (above 0.001) were mostly also found in blood.

This TCR was recovered from a middle-aged woman with Graves' hyperthyroidism. The sequencing sample was made of blood. The rearrangement links TRBV28 to TRBJ2-1, with 12 bases identical to TRBD2. The CDR3 nucleotides read TGTGCCAGCAGTTCCCGGACAGGGCGGCTAGCGGGAGGGCCGGAAAATGAGCAGTTCTTC. This encodes CASSSRTGRLAGGPENEQFF.